These 19 T cell receptor beta chains were sequenced from one sample in a study of CD8+ T cells in alopecia areata. The sample's treatment: oral pan-JAK inhibitor, 5-10 mg twice daily. Reverse transcription of extracted RNA yielded cDNA, which provided the sequencing template. Sequenced by immunoSEQ multiplex PCR; TCRdb stores in-frame clones only, minus some. The data contain some 200,000 clones, approximately 57% of them singletons. The sequences come from CD4+ T cells sorted from blood, collected at week 4, from a patient treated with tofacitinib. These receptors all come from a human donor with alopecia areata.

Comment on this clone: Additional DNA sequences in this sample encode the identical CDR3. This chain uses TRBV30 with TRBJ2-7, with D uncertain. The CDR3 runs 12 residues. With 0 bases removed from V and 6 bases from J, the gap between germline ends came to 9 bases. The germline gives CDR1 GTSNPN, CDR2 SVGIG (reference sequence). The CDR3 sequence is CAWSVLSSEQYF. CDR3 nucleotides: TGTGCCTGGAGTGTACTTTCTAGCGAGCAGTACTTC.

The chain couples TRBV28 to TRBJ1-6, with D perhaps matching TRBD1 (5 bases). V was trimmed by 7 bases and J by 4 bases, leaving 8 bases between them. The CDR3 has 13 residues. Germline CDR1 is MDHEN and CDR2 is SYDVKM. The CDR3 DNA is TGTGCCAGCACGGGACTTTATAATTCACCCCTCCACTTT. Its translation is CASTGLYNSPLHF.

This chain links TRBV30 with TRBJ1-1; D unresolved. Trimming shortened V by 4 bases and J by 6 bases, and 6 bases separated the two germline ends. In germline, CDR1 is GTSNPN, CDR2 SVGIG (reference sequence). The CDR3 loop spans 10 amino acids. The CDR3 nucleotides read TGTGCCTGGATTGGTTCTGAAGCTTTCTTT. Protein product: CAWIGSEAFF.

The chain has TRBV27 and TRBJ2-5; 7 nucleotides line up with TRBD2. The germline CDR1 and CDR2 sequences are MNHEY and SMNVEV (reference sequence). This CDR3 has 16 residues. V lost 6 bases, J lost 3 bases, and 13 bases stayed unmatched. CDR3 amino acids: CASSRLPAGSEETQYF. The DNA for the CDR3 is TGTGCCAGCAGCCGCCTACCAGCGGGATCGGAAGAGACCCAGTACTTC.

This clone was counted only a few times. The rearrangement links TRBV30 to TRBJ1-1, with unresolved D. This CDR3 spans 13 amino acids. CDR1 is GTSNPN, CDR2 SVGIG, per germline (reference sequence). V was cut by 2 bases and J by 0 bases, with 7 bases left in between. The CDR3 is CAWSPWVNTEAFF. The CDR3 bases are TGTGCCTGGAGTCCGTGGGTGAACACTGAAGCTTTCTTT.

The CDR3, as DNA: TGTGCCAGCAGCTTAGGACCCCGTGGTGGCACAGATACGCAGTATTTT. Amino acid sequence: CASSLGPRGGTDTQYF. This chain uses TRBV7-2 with TRBJ2-3; no definite D call. V was clipped by 1 base and J by 1 base, with 12 bases between them. The CDR3 is made up of 16 amino acids. Germline V CDR1 and CDR2: SGHTA, FQGNSA.

The chain has TRBV2 and TRBJ2-6; 10 bases agree with TRBD1. Germline CDR1 and CDR2: SNHLY and FYNNEI. V was clipped by 7 bases and J by 0 bases; unmatched bases: 6. The CDR3 sequence is 17 residues long. CDR3 nucleotide sequence: TGTGCCAGCAACTTCGACAGGGGGCCCTCTGGGGCCAACGTCCTGACTTTC. Residues: CASNFDRGPSGANVLTF.

This clone was counted a few times. This chain connects TRBV4-3 to TRBJ2-1, with 9 bases aligning to TRBD1. The J segment lost 3 bases and the V segment lost 3 bases, leaving 6 bases of the junction unmatched. The CDR3 is 16 amino acids. Germline CDR1 is LGHNA and CDR2 is YSLEER. CDR3 region: CASSQTTGGLYNEQFF. The CDR3 bases are TGCGCCAGCAGCCAGACTACAGGGGGCCTCTACAATGAGCAGTTCTTC.

The rearrangement uses TRBV5-6 and TRBJ2-3; no definite D call. The CDR3 covers 14 residues. The germline V gene has CDR1 SGHDT and CDR2 YYEEEE. The V gene lost 3 bases and the J gene lost 2 bases, with 10 bases spanning the gap. CDR3 loop: CASSSWGNTDTQYF. DNA of the CDR3: TGTGCCAGCAGCTCCTGGGGAAACACAGATACGCAGTATTTT. The variable domain in full, completed from reference TRBV5-6 and TRBJ2-3, reads DAGVTQSPTHLIKTRGQQVTLRCSPKSGHDTVSWYQQALGQGPQFIFQYYEEEERQRGNFPDRFSGHQFPNYSSELNVNALLLGDSALYLCASSSWGNTDTQYFGPGTRLTVL.

This clone was detected only a few times. The chain couples TRBV2 to TRBJ2-7, with 7 positions matching TRBD2. CDR3 length equals 13 residues. V was pared by 7 bases and J by 2 bases, with 5 bases of the junction left unmatched. Germline CDR1 and CDR2: SNHLY and FYNNEI. As DNA, the CDR3 is TGTGCCAGCACCACCGGGACTACCTACGAGCAGTACTTC. Protein: CASTTGTTYEQYF. Complete variable domain (other parts from reference TRBV2 and TRBJ2-7): EPEVTQTPSHQVTQMGQEVILRCVPISNHLYFYWYRQILGQKVEFLVSFYNNEISEKSEIFDDQFSVERPDGSNFTLKIRSTKLEDSAMYFCASTTGTTYEQYFGPGTRLTVT.

In this sample, this clone turned up a few times. V usage is TRBV15 and J usage is TRBJ2-5, with D tentatively TRBD1 (5 bases). The last part of the DNA fits TRBJ2-7 better; the J call may be wrong. Germline lookup yields CDR1 LNHNV and CDR2 YYDKDF (reference sequence). The CDR3 spans 13 residues. The CDR3: CATSRGWGGEQYF. The CDR3 DNA sequence: TGTGCCACCAGCAGAGGCTGGGGCGGCGAGCAGTACTTC.

This clone has more than one count but fewer than ten. The genes are TRBV6-6 and TRBJ2-4, with 9 positions matching TRBD1. CDR3 size: 15 residues. The V gene end was trimmed by 4 bases and the J gene end by 8 bases; junction bases not matched to a gene: 9. CDR1 is MNHNY, CDR2 SVGAGI, per germline (reference sequence). CDR3 bases: TGTGCCAGCAGTTCCCACAGGGGGCCATTGGACATTCAGTACTTC. Translation gives CASSSHRGPLDIQYF.

This chain uses TRBV30 with TRBJ1-5, with TRBD1 matching 8 bases. Germline CDR1 and CDR2: GTSNPN and SVGIG (reference sequence). There are 16 residues in the CDR3. Trimming at V came to 0 bases and at J to 7 bases, leaving 11 bases not matched to a gene. The chain's CDR3 is CAWSVSPGTGSQPQHF. The CDR3 DNA reads as TGTGCCTGGAGTGTAAGCCCCGGGACAGGATCCCAGCCCCAGCATTTT.

V gene TRBV27 combines with J gene TRBJ2-2; TRBD1 aligns across 7 bases. The J segment lost 2 bases and the V segment lost 3 bases, leaving 3 bases of the junction unmatched. The V gene's germline CDR1 is MNHEY and CDR2 SMNVEV (reference sequence). CDR3 length: 15 residues. The CDR3 DNA reads TGTGCCAGCAGTTTCGGGGACAGAAACACCGGGGAGCTGTTTTTT. Translation: CASSFGDRNTGELFF.

The chain combines TRBV2 with TRBJ2-3; no definite D call. CDR1 and CDR2 from the germline V gene are SNHLY and FYNNEI. This CDR3 region has 14 residues. Trimming took 4 bases from V and 2 from J, leaving 10 bases between them. The chain's CDR3 is CASSVTDSTDTQYF. CDR3 coding DNA: TGTGCCAGCAGTGTTACAGATTCCACAGATACGCAGTATTTT.

This chain joins TRBV2 and TRBJ2-7, with unresolved D. V lost 5 bases, J lost 2 bases, and 19 bases lay in between. Germline CDR1 is SNHLY and CDR2 is FYNNEI. The CDR3 consists of 16 residues. CDR3 nucleotides: TGTGCCAGCAGTCCCATACTGACGGGTCGGACCTACGAGCAGTACTTC. It yields the protein CASSPILTGRTYEQYF. Full variable domain (remainder filled in from reference TRBV2 and TRBJ2-7): EPEVTQTPSHQVTQMGQEVILRCVPISNHLYFYWYRQILGQKVEFLVSFYNNEISEKSEIFDDQFSVERPDGSNFTLKIRSTKLEDSAMYFCASSPILTGRTYEQYFGPGTRLTVT.

The chain recombines TRBV25-1 with TRBJ1-6; D gene unclear. This CDR3 spans 14 amino acids. Trimming took 7 bases from V and 9 from J, leaving 16 bases between them. The germline CDR1 and CDR2 sequences are MGHDK and SYGVNS. CDR3 loop: CASTHSAPSSPLHF. In DNA, the CDR3 is TGTGCCAGCACCCACTCGGCCCCGAGTTCACCCCTCCACTTT.

This rearrangement joins TRBV29-1 to TRBJ2-2; 9 positions match TRBD2. With 3 bases clipped from V and 4 bases from J, the junction kept 12 bases outside the gene matches. The CDR3 totals 17 residues. Looked up from germline, CDR1 is SQVTM and CDR2 is ANQGSEA. The CDR3 region is CSVEGVSGGTSTGELFF. CDR3 DNA: TGCAGCGTTGAGGGCGTGAGCGGGGGGACCAGCACCGGGGAGCTGTTTTTT.

As to this clone: Other DNA sequences within the sample encode an identical CDR3. The V gene is TRBV30, the J gene TRBJ1-5; no firm D call. The CDR3 consists of 13 residues. Germline-derived CDR1 and CDR2 are GTSNPN and SVGIG (reference sequence). V was pared by 2 bases and J by 1 base, with 6 bases between. This chain's CDR3 is CAWSPRSNQPQHF. The CDR3 DNA is TGTGCCTGGAGTCCAAGGAGCAATCAGCCCCAGCATTTT.